This entry describes one TCR beta chain. The CDR3 is made up of 14 amino acids. V lost 5 bases and J lost 1; bases outside the gene matches: 4. CDR1 is LGHDT and CDR2 is YNNKEL in the germline V gene (reference sequence). The sample is drawn from a study of blood T cell repertoires in COVID-19. Background on the study: COVID-19 samples, acute and convalescent, were from the United States, Italy and Spain. The analysed material was cDNA or gDNA that came from T cells, B-cell-depleted T cells, or PBMCs.

Clones were sequenced by immunoSEQ multiplex PCR, and TCRdb holds only the in-frame ones, with some missing. The sample yields around 200,000 clones, 70% to 90% seen once. The receptor was isolated from a woman aged 25 to 39 who had been exposed to COVID-19. Material: PBMCs or T cells enriched from blood (not recorded which). The V call is TRBV3-1 (or the pseudogene TRBV3-2), the J call TRBJ1-1, with 7 nucleotides matching TRBD1. CDR3 amino acids: CASSTRDRNTEAFF. The CDR3 nucleotides are TGTGCCAGCAGCACCCGGGACAGGAACACTGAAGCTTTCTTT.